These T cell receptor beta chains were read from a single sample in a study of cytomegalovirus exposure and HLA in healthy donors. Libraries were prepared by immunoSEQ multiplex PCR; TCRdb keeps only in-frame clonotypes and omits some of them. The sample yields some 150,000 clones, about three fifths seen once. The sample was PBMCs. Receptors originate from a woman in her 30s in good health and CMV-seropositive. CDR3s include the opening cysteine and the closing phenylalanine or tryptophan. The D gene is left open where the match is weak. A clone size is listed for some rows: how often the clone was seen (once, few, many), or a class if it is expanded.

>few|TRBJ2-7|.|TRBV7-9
CASRPGGFSYEQYF
TGTGCCAGCAGACCGGGGGGCTTCTCCTACGAGCAGTACTTC
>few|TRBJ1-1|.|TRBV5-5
CASSLALLPRDTEAFF
TGTGCCAGCAGCTTGGCTTTGTTACCCAGGGACACTGAAGCTTTCTTT
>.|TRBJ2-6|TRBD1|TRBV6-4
CATSDRGGSGANVLTF
TGTGCCACCTCCGACAGGGGAGGATCTGGGGCCAACGTCCTGACTTTC
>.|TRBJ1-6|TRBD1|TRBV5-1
CASSPGQGNFALHF
TGCGCCAGCAGCCCGGGACAGGGAAATTTTGCCCTCCACTTT
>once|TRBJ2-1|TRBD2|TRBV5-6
CASITSGGMHEQFF
TGTGCCAGCATTACTAGCGGGGGGATGCATGAGCAGTTCTTC
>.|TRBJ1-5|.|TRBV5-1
CASSLGLGAQPQHF
TGCGCCAGCAGCTTGGGGTTGGGGGCTCAGCCCCAGCATTTT
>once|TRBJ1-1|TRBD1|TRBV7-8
CASSPVGRGPGDTEAFF
TGTGCCAGCAGCCCCGTGGGTAGGGGGCCGGGGGACACTGAAGCTTTCTTT
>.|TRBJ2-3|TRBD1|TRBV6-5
CASRPNRGLEYF
TGTGCCAGCAGGCCTAACAGGGGGCTCGAGTATTTT
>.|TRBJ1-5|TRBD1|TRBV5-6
CASSLTRQGKINQPQHF
TGTGCCAGCAGCTTAACCCGACAGGGTAAAATCAATCAGCCCCAGCATTTT
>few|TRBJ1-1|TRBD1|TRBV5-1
CASSSGPTGVNTEAFF
TGCGCCAGCAGCTCGGGCCCAACAGGGGTGAACACTGAAGCTTTCTTT
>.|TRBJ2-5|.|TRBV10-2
CASSGPSGETQYF
TGCGCCAGCAGTGGCCCCTCAGGAGAGACCCAGTACTTC